The T cell receptor (beta chain) described here comes from a study of early stage breast cancer tumors. The wider study: ER+/PR+/HER2- status applied to twelve of 16 invasive breast tumors. Average read coverage per sample was roughly 9.3-fold. Overall study results and limits: Commonly generated sequences made up most enriched TCRB sequences shared between patients. In about 90% of the 16 patients, blood comparison separated tumor from normal breast.

A word on this clone: Its antigen is undetermined.

Libraries were prepared by immunoSEQ multiplex PCR; TCRdb keeps only in-frame clonotypes and omits some of them. Altogether more than 55,000 clones are present, about 80% being singletons, with the ten largest covering about 3.4%. CDR3 length: 12 amino acids. Germline V gene sequence: CDR1 LNHNV, CDR2 YYDKDF (reference sequence). The V end was cut by 0 bases, the J end by 3 bases, with 2 bases between. The clonotype was recovered from a young adult with breast cancer. V gene TRBV15 combines with J gene TRBJ1-2; no definite D call. Sequenced material: blood. CDR3: CATSREDYGYTF. The CDR3 DNA reads TGTGCCACCAGCAGAGAAGACTATGGCTACACCTTC.